The clone carrying this TCR beta chain appeared a few times. This entry belongs to a study of blood T cell repertoires in COVID-19. The overall study: Sources were T cells, B-cell-depleted T cells, or PBMCs; the material itself was cDNA or gDNA.

Original analysis: Using reference gene primer amplification, nucleated cell counts were estimated. Method: immunoSEQ multiplex PCR; TCRdb's copy keeps in-frame clones and lacks some. V and J calls plus clone size are reproduced from that table; the DNA served to infer D and trimming. The sample carries tens of thousands of clones, around 79% recorded once. The V end lost 5 bases, the J end lost 12 bases, and 17 bases lay between the germline ends. The CDR3 has 13 amino acids. CDR1 and CDR2 (germline): MNHEY, SMNVEV (reference sequence). This chain connects TRBV27 to TRBJ1-3; D is possibly TRBD1 (5 bases). This clonotype was obtained from a man aged 60 to 75 with acute or convalescent COVID-19. Sequencing input: peripheral blood. The CDR3 region is CASSASGVGLIYF. The DNA for the CDR3 is TGTGCCAGCAGTGCGAGCGGAGTGGGACTCATATATTTT.